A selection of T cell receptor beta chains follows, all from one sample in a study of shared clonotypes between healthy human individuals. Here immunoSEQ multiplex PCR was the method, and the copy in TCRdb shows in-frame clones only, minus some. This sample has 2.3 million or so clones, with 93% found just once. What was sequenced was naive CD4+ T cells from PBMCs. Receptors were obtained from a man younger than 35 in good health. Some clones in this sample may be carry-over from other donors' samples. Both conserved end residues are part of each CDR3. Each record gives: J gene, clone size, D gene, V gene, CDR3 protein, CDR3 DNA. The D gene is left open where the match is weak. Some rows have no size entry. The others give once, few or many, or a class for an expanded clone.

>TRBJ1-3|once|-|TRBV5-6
CASSFFHFGNTIYF
TGTGCCAGCAGCTTTTTCCATTTTGGAAACACCATATATTTT
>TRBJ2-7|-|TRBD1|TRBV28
CASISADRGGEQYF
TGTGCCAGCATCTCTGCGGACAGGGGTGGGGAGCAGTACTTC
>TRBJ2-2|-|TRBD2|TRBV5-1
CASRTSGIPTTGELFF
TGCGCCAGCCGGACTAGCGGGATTCCCACCACCGGGGAGCTGTTTTTT
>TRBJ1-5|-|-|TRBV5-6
CASSRDKDQPQHF
TGTGCCAGCAGCCGGGACAAGGATCAGCCCCAGCATTTT
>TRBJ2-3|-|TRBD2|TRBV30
CAWTGAGAITDTQYF
TGTGCCTGGACCGGAGCGGGAGCGATCACAGATACGCAGTATTTT
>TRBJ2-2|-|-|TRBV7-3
CASSLGRNTGELFF
TGTGCCAGCAGCCTTGGTCGGAACACCGGGGAGCTGTTTTTT
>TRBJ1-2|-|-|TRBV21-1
CASSKEAGCNYGYTF
TGTGCCAGCAGCAAAGAGGCGGGCTGCAACTATGGCTACACCTTC
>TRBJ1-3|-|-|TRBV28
CASSFGAGNTIYF
TGTGCCAGCAGTTTTGGAGCCGGAAACACCATATATTTT
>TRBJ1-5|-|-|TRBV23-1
CASSQSRPFNQPQHF
TGCGCCAGCAGTCAATCGCGACCGTTCAATCAGCCCCAGCATTTT
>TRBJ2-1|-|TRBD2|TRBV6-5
CATLLETSVYNEQFF
TGTGCCACCCTCCTGGAGACTAGCGTTTACAATGAGCAGTTCTTC
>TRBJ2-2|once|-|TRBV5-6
CASSFGPINTGELFF
TGTGCCAGCAGCTTCGGACCCATAAACACCGGGGAGCTGTTTTTT
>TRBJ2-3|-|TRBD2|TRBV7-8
CASSSPGGRTSTDTQYF
TGTGCCAGCAGCTCCCCCGGGGGGAGGACTAGCACAGATACGCAGTATTTT
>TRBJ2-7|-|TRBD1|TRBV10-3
CAISARGLESHEQYF
TGTGCCATCAGTGCAAGGGGGCTAGAGAGCCACGAGCAGTACTTC
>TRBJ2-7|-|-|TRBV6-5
CASRADRFVQYF
TGTGCCAGCAGGGCTGACAGGTTTGTGCAGTACTTC
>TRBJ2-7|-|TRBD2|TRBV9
CASSVLAGSDEQYF
TGTGCCAGCAGCGTACTAGCGGGCTCGGATGAGCAGTACTTC
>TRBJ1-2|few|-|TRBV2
CASSVEGYGYTF
TGTGCCAGCAGTGTCGAGGGCTATGGCTACACCTTC
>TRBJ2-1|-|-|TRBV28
CASSINEQFF
TGTGCCAGCTCGATCAATGAGCAGTTCTTC
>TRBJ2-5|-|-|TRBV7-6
CASSPGVGGPYQETQYF
TGTGCCAGCAGCCCCGGAGTCGGGGGGCCGTACCAAGAGACCCAGTACTTC
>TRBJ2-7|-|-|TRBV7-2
CASSLGVGNYYEQYF
TGTGCCAGCAGCTTAGGGGTCGGTAACTACTACGAGCAGTACTTC
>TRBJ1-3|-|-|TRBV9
CASSPQPSSGNTIYF
TGTGCCAGCAGCCCCCAGCCAAGCTCTGGAAACACCATATATTTT
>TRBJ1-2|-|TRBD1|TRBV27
CASRRTGGYGYTF
TGTGCCAGCAGAAGGACAGGGGGCTATGGCTACACCTTC
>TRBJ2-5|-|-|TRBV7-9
CASSPELAQETQYF
TGTGCCAGCAGCCCCGAGTTAGCGCAAGAGACCCAGTACTTC
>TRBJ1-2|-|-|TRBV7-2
CASSLDRSYGYTF
TGTGCCAGCAGCTTAGACCGTTCCTATGGCTACACCTTC
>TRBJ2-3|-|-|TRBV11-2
CASSFYPRVEGAGTDTQYF
TGTGCCAGCAGCTTCTATCCCAGGGTGGAGGGAGCAGGCACAGATACGCAGTATTTT
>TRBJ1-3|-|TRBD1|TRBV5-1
CASSLGTGGSGNTIYF
TGCGCCAGCAGCTTGGGGACAGGCGGCTCTGGAAACACCATATATTTT
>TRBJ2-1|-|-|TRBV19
CASSINPYNEQFF
TGTGCCAGTAGTATAAATCCATACAATGAGCAGTTCTTC
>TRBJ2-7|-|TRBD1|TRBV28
CASSPGGDRDTYEQYF
TGTGCCAGCAGCCCTGGGGGGGACAGGGACACCTACGAGCAGTACTTC
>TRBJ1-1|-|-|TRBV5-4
CASSFAETGGTEAFF
TGTGCCAGCAGCTTTGCAGAGACAGGAGGTACTGAAGCTTTCTTT
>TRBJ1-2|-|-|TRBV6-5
CASSYPAGYGYTF
TGTGCCAGCAGTTACCCGGCCGGATATGGCTACACCTTC
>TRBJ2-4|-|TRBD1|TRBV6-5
CASSFPGQLAKNIQYF
TGTGCCAGCAGTTTTCCGGGACAGCTAGCCAAAAACATTCAGTACTTC